This TCR beta chain emerged from a study of regulatory T cells in long-lasting Graves disease. This clonotype came up many times. Germline CDR1 SEHNR, CDR2 FQNEAQ (reference sequence). This CDR3 spans 15 amino acids. Trimming at V came to 4 bases and at J to 5 bases, leaving 8 bases not matched to a gene. The time point was: newly diagnosed GD, antithyroid drugs for less than 3 months. PBMC-derived RNA was used for the TCR library. Investigators prepared the TCR beta libraries by applying iRepertoire HTBI primers and Arm-PCR of CDR3 regions. TCRdb passed the multiplex PCR reads through MiXCR, listing each CDR3 protein once. Found here are roughly 430,000 distinct CDR3 sequences, less than 20% of them singletons; the top ten hold around a tenth. These data were likewise used in another study, on T cells in Graves' hyperthyroidism and ophthalmopathy.

The sample here was peripheral blood mononuclear cells (PBMCs), taken at new diagnosis, from a patient treated with antithyroid drugs. This TCR came from a woman in her 30s with Graves disease. The chain is built from TRBV7-9 and TRBJ2-1; 7 bases line up with TRBD2. The CDR3: CASSWPERGDNEQFF. DNA for the CDR3: TGTGCCAGCAGCTGGCCTGAGCGGGGAGACAATGAGCAGTTCTTC.